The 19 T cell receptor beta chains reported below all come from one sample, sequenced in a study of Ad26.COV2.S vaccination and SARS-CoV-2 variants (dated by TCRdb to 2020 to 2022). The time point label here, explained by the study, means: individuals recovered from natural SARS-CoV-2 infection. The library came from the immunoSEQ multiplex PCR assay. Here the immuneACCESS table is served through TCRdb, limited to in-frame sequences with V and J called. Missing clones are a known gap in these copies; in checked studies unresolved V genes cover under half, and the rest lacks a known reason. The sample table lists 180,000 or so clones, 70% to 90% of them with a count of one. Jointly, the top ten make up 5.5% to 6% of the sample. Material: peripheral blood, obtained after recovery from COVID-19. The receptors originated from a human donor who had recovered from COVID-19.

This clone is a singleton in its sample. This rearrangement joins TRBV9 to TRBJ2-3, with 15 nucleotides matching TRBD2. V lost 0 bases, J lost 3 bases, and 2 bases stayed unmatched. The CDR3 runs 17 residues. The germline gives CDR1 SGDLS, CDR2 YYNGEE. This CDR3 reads CASSVGTSGGATDTQYF. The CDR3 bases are TGTGCCAGCAGCGTAGGGACTAGCGGGGGGGCAACAGATACGCAGTATTTT. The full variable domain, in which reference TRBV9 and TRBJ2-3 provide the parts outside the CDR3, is DSGVTQTPKHLITATGQRVTLRCSPRSGDLSVYWYQQSLDQGLQFLIQYYNGEERAKGNILERFSAQQFPDLHSELNLSSLELGDSALYFCASSVGTSGGATDTQYFGPGTRLTVL.

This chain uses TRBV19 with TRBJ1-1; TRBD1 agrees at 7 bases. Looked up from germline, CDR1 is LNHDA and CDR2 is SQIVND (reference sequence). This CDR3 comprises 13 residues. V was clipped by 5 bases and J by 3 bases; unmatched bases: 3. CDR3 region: CASSWQGDTEAFF. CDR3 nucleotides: TGTGCCAGTAGTTGGCAGGGGGACACTGAAGCTTTCTTT.

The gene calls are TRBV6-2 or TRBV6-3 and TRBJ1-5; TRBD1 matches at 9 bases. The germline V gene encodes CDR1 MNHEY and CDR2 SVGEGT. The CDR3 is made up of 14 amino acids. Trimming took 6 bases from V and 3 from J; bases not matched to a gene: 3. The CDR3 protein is CASSWTGVNQPQHF. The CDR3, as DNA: TGTGCCAGCAGCTGGACAGGGGTCAATCAGCCCCAGCATTTT.

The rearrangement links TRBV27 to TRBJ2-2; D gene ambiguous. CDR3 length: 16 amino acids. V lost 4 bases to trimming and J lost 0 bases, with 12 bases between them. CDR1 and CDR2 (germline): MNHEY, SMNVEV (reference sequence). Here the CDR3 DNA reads TGTGCCAGCAGTTGGCAGGCTAACTCGAACACCGGGGAGCTGTTTTTT. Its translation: CASSWQANSNTGELFF.

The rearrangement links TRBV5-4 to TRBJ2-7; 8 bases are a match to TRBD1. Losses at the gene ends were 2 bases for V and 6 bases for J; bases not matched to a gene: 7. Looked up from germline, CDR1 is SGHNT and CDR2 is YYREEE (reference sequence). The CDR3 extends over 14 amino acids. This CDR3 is CASSFWQGAGEQYF. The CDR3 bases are TGTGCCAGCAGCTTTTGGCAGGGGGCCGGCGAGCAGTACTTC.

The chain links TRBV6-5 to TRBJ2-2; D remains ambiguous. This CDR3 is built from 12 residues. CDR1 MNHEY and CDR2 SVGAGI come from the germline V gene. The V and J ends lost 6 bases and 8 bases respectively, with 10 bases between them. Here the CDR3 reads CASSPLRGELFF. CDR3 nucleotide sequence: TGTGCCAGCAGCCCCCTTAGGGGGGAGCTGTTTTTT.

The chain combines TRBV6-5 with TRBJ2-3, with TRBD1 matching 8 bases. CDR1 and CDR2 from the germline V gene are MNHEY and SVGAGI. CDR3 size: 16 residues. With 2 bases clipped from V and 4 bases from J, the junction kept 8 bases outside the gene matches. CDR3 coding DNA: TGTGCCAGCAGTTACGGGGGATTGACAGGGGCAGATACGCAGTATTTT. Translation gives CASSYGGLTGADTQYF.

CDR3 in DNA: TGTGCCAGCAGTTACCGGGCCCGGCTTGAGCAGTTCTTC. Its translation is CASSYRARLEQFF. The chain has TRBV6-2 or TRBV6-3 and TRBJ2-1; D remains unclear. Looked up from germline, CDR1 is MNHEY and CDR2 is SVGEGT. V gave up 2 bases and J gave up 9 bases, with 11 bases separating them. The CDR3 is made up of 13 amino acids.

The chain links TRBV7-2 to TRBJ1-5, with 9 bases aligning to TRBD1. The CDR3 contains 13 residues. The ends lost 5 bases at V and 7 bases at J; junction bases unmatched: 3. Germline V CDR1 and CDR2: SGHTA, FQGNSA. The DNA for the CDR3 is TGTGCCAGCAGCAGACAGGGGGAACAGCCCCAGCATTTT. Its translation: CASSRQGEQPQHF.

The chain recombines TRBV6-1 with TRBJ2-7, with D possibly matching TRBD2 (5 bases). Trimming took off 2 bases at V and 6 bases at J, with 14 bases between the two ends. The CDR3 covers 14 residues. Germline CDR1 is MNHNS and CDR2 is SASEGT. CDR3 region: CASSERGREGEQYF. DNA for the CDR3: TGTGCCAGCAGTGAACGAGGCCGAGAGGGCGAGCAGTACTTC.

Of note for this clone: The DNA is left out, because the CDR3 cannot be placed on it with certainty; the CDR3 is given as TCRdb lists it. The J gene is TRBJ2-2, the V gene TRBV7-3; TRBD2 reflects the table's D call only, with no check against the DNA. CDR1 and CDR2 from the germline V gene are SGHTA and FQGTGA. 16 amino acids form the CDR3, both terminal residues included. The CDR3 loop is CASSYTFGTPTGELFF.

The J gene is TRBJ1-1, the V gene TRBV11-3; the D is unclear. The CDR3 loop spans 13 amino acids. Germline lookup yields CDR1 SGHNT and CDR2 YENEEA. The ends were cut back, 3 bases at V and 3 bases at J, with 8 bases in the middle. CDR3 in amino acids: CASSLFKDTEAFF. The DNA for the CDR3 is TGTGCCAGCAGCTTGTTCAAGGACACTGAAGCTTTCTTT.

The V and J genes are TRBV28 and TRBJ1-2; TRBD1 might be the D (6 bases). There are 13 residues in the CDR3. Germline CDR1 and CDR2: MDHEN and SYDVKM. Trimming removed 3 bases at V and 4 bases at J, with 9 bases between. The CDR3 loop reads CASSLGQRYGYTF. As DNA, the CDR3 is TGTGCCAGCAGTTTGGGACAACGCTATGGCTACACCTTC.

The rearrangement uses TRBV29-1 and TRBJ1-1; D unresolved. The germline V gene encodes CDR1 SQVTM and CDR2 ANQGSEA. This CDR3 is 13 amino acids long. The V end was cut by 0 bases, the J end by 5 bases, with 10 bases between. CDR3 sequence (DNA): TGCAGCGTTGAAGATCGAAGGAGTACTGAAGCTTTCTTT. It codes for CSVEDRRSTEAFF.

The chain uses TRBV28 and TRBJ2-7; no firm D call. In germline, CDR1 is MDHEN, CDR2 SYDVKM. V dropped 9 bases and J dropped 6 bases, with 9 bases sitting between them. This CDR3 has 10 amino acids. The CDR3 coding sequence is TGTGCCAGGCTAGGTCTCGAGCAGTACTTC. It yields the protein CARLGLEQYF.

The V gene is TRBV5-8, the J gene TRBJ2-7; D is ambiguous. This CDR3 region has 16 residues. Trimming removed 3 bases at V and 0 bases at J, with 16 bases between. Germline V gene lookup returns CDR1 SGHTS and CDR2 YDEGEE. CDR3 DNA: TGTGCCAGCAGCTCCCCCAAGCTCAGAAACTCCTACGAGCAGTACTTC. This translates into CASSSPKLRNSYEQYF. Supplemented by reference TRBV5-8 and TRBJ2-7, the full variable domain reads EAGVTQSPTHLIKTRGQQATLRCSPISGHTSVYWYQQALGLGLQFLLWYDEGEERNRGNFPPRFSGRQFPNYSSELNVNALELEDSALYLCASSSPKLRNSYEQYFGPGTRLTVT.

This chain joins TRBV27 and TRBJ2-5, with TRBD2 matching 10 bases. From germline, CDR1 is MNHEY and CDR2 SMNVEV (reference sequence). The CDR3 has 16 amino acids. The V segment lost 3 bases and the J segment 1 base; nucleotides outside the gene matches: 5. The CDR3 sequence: CASSFLSGGGQETQYF. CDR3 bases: TGTGCCAGCAGTTTCTTGAGCGGGGGGGGCCAAGAGACCCAGTACTTC.

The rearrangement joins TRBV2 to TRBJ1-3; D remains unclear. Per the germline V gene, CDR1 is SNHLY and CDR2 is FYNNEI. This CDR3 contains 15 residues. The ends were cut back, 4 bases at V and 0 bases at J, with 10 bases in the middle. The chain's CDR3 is CASSGGKRSGNTIYF. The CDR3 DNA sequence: TGTGCCAGCAGTGGGGGTAAACGCTCTGGAAACACCATATATTTT.

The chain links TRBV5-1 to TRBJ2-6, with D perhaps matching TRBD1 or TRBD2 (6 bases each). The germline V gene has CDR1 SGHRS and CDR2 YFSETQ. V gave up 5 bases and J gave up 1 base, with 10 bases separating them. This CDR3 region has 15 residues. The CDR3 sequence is CASREGGSGANVLTF. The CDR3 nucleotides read TGCGCCAGCAGGGAAGGGGGGTCTGGGGCCAACGTCCTGACTTTC.